Shown below are 27 T cell receptor beta chains from a single sample sequenced in a study of blood T cell repertoires in COVID-19. TCRdb keeps only in-frame clones here, not all; method: immunoSEQ multiplex PCR. The sample includes 150,000 or so clones, around four fifths of them seen just once. Sequencing was performed on PBMCs or T cells enriched from blood (not recorded which). These receptors were taken from a woman aged 45-65 years in a cohort exposed to, infected with or recovered from COVID-19 (not recorded which).

CDR3 bases: TGTGCCACCAGCAGAGAGGGGGGAAGCTCTGGAAACACCATATATTTT. This sequence encodes CATSREGGSSGNTIYF. This chain joins TRBV15 and TRBJ1-3; a weak D match, TRBD1 (5 bases). The V and J ends lost 0 bases and 0 bases respectively, with 9 bases between them. Germline values: CDR1 LNHNV, CDR2 YYDKDF (reference sequence). The CDR3 has 16 residues.

CDR3 DNA sequence: TGCAGCGGGGGGTCTGGGGAGCTGTTTTTT. It is translated as CSGGSGELFF. This sequence joins TRBV29-1 and TRBJ2-2, with D possibly called TRBD1 or TRBD2 (5 bases each). The germline V and J ends were trimmed by 7 bases and 8 bases, with 8 bases remaining between them. Looked up from germline, CDR1 is SQVTM and CDR2 is ANQGSEA. CDR3 length: 10 amino acids.

The V gene is TRBV7-2, the J gene TRBJ2-7, with 9 bases identical to TRBD2. Germline loops: CDR1 SGHTA, CDR2 FQGNSA. This CDR3 spans 15 amino acids. The V segment lost 6 bases and the J segment 7 bases; nucleotides outside the gene matches: 13. The CDR3 protein is CASSYLGGRVEEQYF. As DNA, the CDR3 is TGTGCCAGCAGTTACCTAGGCGGGAGGGTAGAAGAGCAGTACTTC.

The chain joins TRBV15 to TRBJ1-2; D unresolved. The CDR3 totals 18 residues. The germline V and J ends were trimmed by 0 bases and 5 bases, with 22 bases remaining between them. Germline assignment: CDR1 LNHNV and CDR2 YYDKDF (reference sequence). The CDR3 nucleotides read TGTGCCACCAGCAGAGATCTGGTACTGAGTGTGGCGGATTATGGCTACACCTTC. Its translation is CATSRDLVLSVADYGYTF.

The rearrangement joins TRBV7-6 to TRBJ2-2; no reliable D call. Trimming took off 1 base at V and 4 bases at J, with 7 bases between the two ends. Germline values: CDR1 SGHVS, CDR2 FNYEAQ. The CDR3 has 14 residues. The CDR3 coding sequence is TGTGCCAGCAGCTTAGGGCAGTCCACCGGGGAGCTGTTTTTT. It specifies CASSLGQSTGELFF.

This chain links TRBV4-2 with TRBJ1-5; no clear D gene. Germline CDR1 LGHNA, CDR2 YNFKEQ. V dropped 4 bases and J dropped 7 bases, with 26 bases sitting between them. This CDR3 has 18 residues. As DNA, the CDR3 is TGTGCCAGCAGCCTCATAACTCGTAACAGCGCGTCGGGACAGCCCCAGCATTTT. Amino acid sequence: CASSLITRNSASGQPQHF.

V gene TRBV30 combines with J gene TRBJ2-1; 12 bases match TRBD1. The CDR3 loop spans 15 amino acids. The V and J ends lost 4 bases and 10 bases, in that order; junction bases with no gene match: 11. CDR1 is GTSNPN and CDR2 is SVGIG in the germline V gene (reference sequence). The DNA for the CDR3 is TGTGCCTGGAACCCAGGGGGACAGGGGGCCGGGGAGCAGTTCTTC. Amino acids: CAWNPGGQGAGEQFF.

This clone appeared once. The rearrangement uses TRBV7-2 and TRBJ1-2; 9 bases agree with TRBD1. Germline V CDR1 and CDR2: SGHTA, FQGNSA. The CDR3 covers 14 residues. Trimming cost V 6 bases and J 7 bases; bases outside gene matches: 9. For the CDR3, the DNA is TGTGCCAGCAGTTGGACAGGGGTGTTGGGTGGCTACACCTTC. This gives the protein CASSWTGVLGGYTF. The full variable domain, its missing parts supplied by reference TRBV7-2 and TRBJ1-2, is GAGVSQSPSNKVTEKGKDVELRCDPISGHTALYWYRQSLGQGLEFLIYFQGNSAPDKSGLPSDRFSAERTGGSVSTLTIQRTQQEDSAVYLCASSWTGVLGGYTFGSGTRLTVV.

Points on this clone: The sample contains more than one DNA sequence encoding this CDR3. This chain uses TRBV7-8 with TRBJ2-7; 11 nucleotides match TRBD1. CDR1 and CDR2 from the germline V gene are SGHVS and FQNEAQ. The CDR3 extends over 14 amino acids. The V and J ends lost 3 bases and 4 bases, in that order; junction bases with no gene match: 2. This chain's CDR3 is CASSLGQGVYEQYF. CDR3 coding DNA: TGTGCCAGCAGCTTGGGACAGGGGGTGTACGAGCAGTACTTC.

This clone came up many times. The chain recombines TRBV11-2 with TRBJ2-2; D gene unclear. V lost 5 bases, J lost 10 bases, and 11 bases lay in between. This CDR3 has 12 residues. Per the germline V gene, CDR1 is SGHAT and CDR2 is FQNNGV. The CDR3 DNA reads as TGTGCCAGCAGCCAGACTCCCTTGGAGCTGTTTTTT. Translation: CASSQTPLELFF.

This clone showed up just a few times. The chain recombines TRBV11-2 with TRBJ1-5; D remains unclear. V was cut by 5 bases and J by 4 bases, with 12 bases left in between. This CDR3 comprises 14 residues. From germline, CDR1 is SGHAT and CDR2 FQNNGV. CDR3 DNA: TGTGCCAGCAGCCCACATGGGCTTAATCAGCCCCAGCATTTT. Amino acid sequence: CASSPHGLNQPQHF.

V usage is TRBV13 and J usage is TRBJ2-1, with a weak D call TRBD2 (6 bases). V was clipped by 2 bases and J by 8 bases, with 10 bases between them. The CDR3 loop spans 13 amino acids. Germline CDR1 and CDR2: PRHDT and FYEKMQ (reference sequence). CDR3 protein: CASSLYGSDEQFF. The DNA of the CDR3 is TGTGCCAGCAGCTTATACGGGAGTGATGAGCAGTTCTTC.

The chain links TRBV4-2 to TRBJ1-4; 10 bases fit TRBD1. This CDR3 comprises 16 residues. Germline V gene lookup returns CDR1 LGHNA and CDR2 YNFKEQ. V lost 0 bases to trimming and J lost 8 bases; unmatched junction nucleotides: 6. CDR3: CASSQDPGTGVEKLFF. The CDR3 DNA follows: TGTGCCAGCAGCCAAGATCCCGGGACAGGGGTCGAAAAACTGTTTTTT.

The chain uses TRBV7-3 and TRBJ2-2; D remains unclear. V gave up 2 bases and J gave up 1 base, with 5 bases separating them. Germline loops: CDR1 SGHTA, CDR2 FQGTGA. The CDR3 has 14 amino acids. CDR3 loop: CASSLSGNTGELFF. The CDR3 nucleotides are TGTGCCAGCAGCTTATCCGGGAACACCGGGGAGCTGTTTTTT. Full variable domain (missing parts from reference TRBV7-3 and TRBJ2-2): GAGVSQTPSNKVTEKGKYVELRCDPISGHTALYWYRQSLGQGPEFLIYFQGTGAADDSGLPNDRFFAVRPEGSVSTLKIQRTERGDSAVYLCASSLSGNTGELFFGEGSRLTVL.

The genes are TRBV7-2 and TRBJ2-7; D perhaps matches TRBD2 (5 bases). Germline V CDR1 and CDR2: SGHTA, FQGNSA. V lost 4 bases and J 1 base, leaving 14 bases between the germline ends. This CDR3 region has 15 residues. Here the CDR3 reads CASSSTAVNSYEQYF. The CDR3 DNA reads TGTGCCAGCAGCTCTACAGCGGTGAATTCCTACGAGCAGTACTTC.

The chain carries TRBV3-1 (or the pseudogene TRBV3-2) and TRBJ2-1, with 8 bases lining up with TRBD2. The trim removed 1 base at V and 2 bases at J, leaving 16 bases unmatched. The CDR3 extends over 20 amino acids. Germline CDR1 is LGHDT and CDR2 is YNNKEL (reference sequence). CDR3: CASSQVDEGKRGGAYNEQFF. As DNA, the CDR3 is TGTGCCAGCAGCCAAGTTGATGAAGGCAAACGGGGGGGCGCCTACAATGAGCAGTTCTTC.

CDR3 region: CASSPGTGGETQYF. The CDR3 bases are TGTGCCAGCTCACCGGGGACAGGGGGAGAGACCCAGTACTTC. The chain employs TRBV18 and TRBJ2-5; 11 bases map to TRBD1. J gave up 4 bases and V 3 bases, and 1 base lay outside the gene matches. The CDR3 runs to 14 residues. Looked up from germline, CDR1 is KGHSH and CDR2 is LQKENI.

This clone was seen a handful of times. V usage is TRBV25-1 and J usage is TRBJ1-2, with D possibly matching TRBD1 (6 bases). Germline CDR1 and CDR2: MGHDK and SYGVNS. The V end lost 3 bases, the J end lost 8 bases, and 16 bases lay between the germline ends. The CDR3 is made up of 14 amino acids. The CDR3 bases are TGTGCCAGCAGTGAGTCCCGACAGGTGGGCGGCTACACCTTC. Protein: CASSESRQVGGYTF.

The rearrangement uses TRBV7-9 and TRBJ2-5; D remains unclear. V was clipped by 5 bases and J by 4 bases, with 14 bases between them. The CDR3 sequence is 14 residues long. Germline values: CDR1 SEHNR, CDR2 FQNEAQ (reference sequence). CDR3 sequence reads: CASSQTPRGETQYF. CDR3 in DNA: TGTGCCAGCAGCCAGACCCCGCGCGGAGAGACCCAGTACTTC.

This clone has at least ten counts. V usage is TRBV6-1 and J usage is TRBJ1-5; 7 positions match TRBD1. The germline V gene encodes CDR1 MNHNS and CDR2 SASEGT. Trimming removed 1 base from V and 1 base from J; junction bases left unmatched: 19. The CDR3 length is 21 residues. CDR3 bases: TGTGCCAGCAGTGAAGAGTCGGGGGACAGTGGATCGACAAAGAGCAATCAGCCCCAGCATTTT. This codes for CASSEESGDSGSTKSNQPQHF.

The rearrangement links TRBV11-1 to TRBJ2-7; 8 bases are shared with TRBD2. The CDR3 consists of 14 residues. The V segment lost 5 bases and the J segment 4 bases; nucleotides outside the gene matches: 7. Germline CDR1 is SGHAT and CDR2 is FQDESV (reference sequence). The CDR3 DNA reads as TGTGCCAGCAGCGCAACGACGGGGGGGTACGAGCAGTACTTC. It specifies CASSATTGGYEQYF.

The chain employs TRBV30 and TRBJ1-5; no clear D gene. Trimming pared 0 bases from V and 2 bases from J, leaving 11 bases between. CDR1 is GTSNPN, CDR2 SVGIG, per germline (reference sequence). This CDR3 region has 15 residues. The DNA of the CDR3 is TGTGCCTGGAGTGTAGGAGAGAGGGGCAATCAGCCCCAGCATTTT. It encodes CAWSVGERGNQPQHF.

The chain combines TRBV10-2 with TRBJ2-3, with 9 bases lining up with TRBD2. This CDR3 has 15 residues. J lost 4 bases, V lost 6 bases, and 8 bases had no gene match. In germline, CDR1 is WSHSY, CDR2 SAAADI. CDR3: CASRARGGEADTQYF. The CDR3 nucleotides are TGCGCCAGCAGAGCGCGGGGGGGGGAGGCAGATACGCAGTATTTT.

The chain is built from TRBV18 and TRBJ1-1, with D possibly matching TRBD1 (6 bases). Trimming removed 3 bases at V and 4 bases at J, with 12 bases between. CDR1 and CDR2 (germline): KGHSH, LQKENI. The CDR3 runs to 14 residues. As DNA, the CDR3 is TGTGCCAGCTCACCGGCAGGGGAGGGCACTGAAGCTTTCTTT. This sequence encodes CASSPAGEGTEAFF.

This chain joins TRBV2 and TRBJ1-1; a possible D gene is TRBD1 (6 bases). V gave up 4 bases and J gave up 0 bases, with 9 bases separating them. The germline V gene has CDR1 SNHLY and CDR2 FYNNEI. The CDR3 totals 14 residues. The CDR3, as DNA: TGTGCCAGCAGTGTGACAGGCATGAACACTGAAGCTTTCTTT. It yields the protein CASSVTGMNTEAFF.

DNA for the CDR3: TGTGCCAGTAGTGGCCGGGACAGGGGGTCCCACAACGGCTACACCTTC. As protein: CASSGRDRGSHNGYTF. The rearrangement links TRBV19 to TRBJ1-2, with TRBD1 matching 11 bases. Germline CDR1 LNHDA, CDR2 SQIVND (reference sequence). This CDR3 region has 16 residues. V lost 5 bases, J lost 8 bases, and 13 bases stayed unmatched.

This clone was seen more than once but under ten times. The V and J genes are TRBV4-2 and TRBJ1-2; D might be TRBD1 (5 bases). Deletions cut 0 bases from V and 6 bases from J, with 20 bases between. The CDR3 sequence is 17 residues long. Germline CDR1 is LGHNA and CDR2 is YNFKEQ. CDR3 in DNA: TGTGCCAGCAGCCAAGATTCGGCGCCTAATGGGGCTAATGGCTACACCTTC. It specifies CASSQDSAPNGANGYTF.